Following are 28 T cell receptor beta chains from one sample sequenced in a study of T cell responses to AZD1222 COVID-19 vaccine. This table comes from immunoSEQ multiplex PCR, and its TCRdb copy is limited to in-frame clones, with some not included. The data contain some 150,000 clones, around 88% of them singletons. Sequencing was performed on peripheral blood, taken on day 0 of AZD1222 vaccination. These TCRs come from an adult in good health.

A note on this clone: The same CDR3 can be traced to other DNA sequences in this sample. The rearrangement joins TRBV24-1 to TRBJ1-5; D unclear. The germline CDR1 and CDR2 sequences are KGHDR and SFDVKD. This CDR3 spans 12 amino acids. Trimming stripped 3 bases from V and 5 bases from J, with 4 bases between. The CDR3 sequence: CATSDSYQPQHF. In DNA, the CDR3 is TGTGCCACCAGTGATAGTTATCAGCCCCAGCATTTT.

This clone was counted once. The chain combines TRBV7-9 with TRBJ2-2; TRBD2 might be the D (6 bases). Per the germline V gene, CDR1 is SEHNR and CDR2 is FQNEAQ (reference sequence). This CDR3 has 12 residues. V was pared by 5 bases and J by 9 bases, with 10 bases between. CDR3 region: CASSPGDRELFF. The CDR3 DNA reads TGTGCCAGCAGCCCGGGGGACCGGGAGCTGTTTTTT.

The chain carries TRBV2 and TRBJ1-5; 8 bases match TRBD1. The CDR3 contains 15 residues. V lost 2 bases to trimming and J lost 8 bases; unmatched junction nucleotides: 8. Per the germline V gene, CDR1 is SNHLY and CDR2 is FYNNEI. CDR3 bases: TGTGCCAGCAGTGAAAACGGGCAGGGGGCCGAGCCCCAGCATTTT. This gives the protein CASSENGQGAEPQHF.

The CDR3 loop reads CASSSNRGTYEQYF. The CDR3 DNA sequence: TGTGCCAGCAGCTCGAACAGGGGAACCTACGAGCAGTACTTC. J is TRBJ2-7 and V is TRBV11-2; 7 bases fit TRBD1. After removal of 4 bases from V and 2 bases from J, the junction contained 5 bases not matched to a gene. The CDR3 sequence is 14 residues long. Germline CDR1 and CDR2: SGHAT and FQNNGV.

This chain joins TRBV4-1 and TRBJ2-7; D unclear. Trimming removed 1 base at V and 7 bases at J, with 14 bases between. Germline CDR1 reads MGHRA; CDR2 reads YSYEKL. The CDR3 is 14 residues long. CDR3 protein: CASSQVRSVGEQYF. Here the CDR3 DNA reads TGCGCCAGCAGCCAAGTACGAAGCGTAGGAGAGCAGTACTTC.

The chain links TRBV12-3 or TRBV12-4 to TRBJ1-2; D gene uncertain. V was pared by 7 bases and J by 1 base, with 7 bases between. This CDR3 contains 12 residues. The CDR3 region is CASTGSNYGYTF. The DNA for the CDR3 is TGTGCCAGCACCGGGAGTAACTATGGCTACACCTTC.

In its sample, this clone was seen once. J is TRBJ1-1 and V is TRBV15; 7 nucleotides agree with TRBD1. The CDR3 contains 15 residues. Germline V gene sequence: CDR1 LNHNV, CDR2 YYDKDF (reference sequence). With V trimmed by 1 base and J by 2 bases, 4 bases remained unmatched. DNA for the CDR3: TGTGCCACCAGCAGAGGGGCAGGGGGTAACACTGAAGCTTTCTTT. This translates into CATSRGAGGNTEAFF. Full variable domain (rest looked up from reference TRBV15 and TRBJ1-1): DAMVIQNPRYQVTQFGKPVTLSCSQTLNHNVMYWYQQKSSQAPKLLFHYYDKDFNNEADTPDNFQSRRPNTSFCFLDIRSPGLGDTAMYLCATSRGAGGNTEAFFGQGTRLTVV.

V is TRBV11-2 and J is TRBJ1-2, with D possibly being TRBD1 (6 bases). Germline CDR1 SGHAT, CDR2 FQNNGV. Trimming took 0 bases from V and 2 from J, leaving 7 bases between them. This CDR3 has 14 amino acids. CDR3 region: CASSLERGNYGYTF. The DNA for the CDR3 is TGTGCCAGCAGCTTAGAGAGGGGGAACTATGGCTACACCTTC.

This clone was seen a handful of times. V gene TRBV24-1 combines with J gene TRBJ1-2; D possibly corresponds to TRBD1 (5 bases). Trimming took 5 bases from V and 3 from J, leaving 18 bases between them. Germline V CDR1 and CDR2: KGHDR, SFDVKD. CDR3 length equals 16 residues. The CDR3 bases are TGTGCCACCAGTGCCGCTTCGGAGGGGCTAGACTATGGCTACACCTTC. This codes for CATSAASEGLDYGYTF.

The rearrangement uses TRBV5-4 and TRBJ1-1, with D possibly being TRBD1 (5 bases). V shed 3 bases and J shed 5 bases, with 11 bases lying between them. This CDR3 is 13 amino acids long. CDR1 SGHNT and CDR2 YYREEE come from the germline V gene (reference sequence). This chain's CDR3 is CASSSDIRTEAFF. CDR3 bases: TGTGCCAGCAGCTCGGACATTAGGACTGAAGCTTTCTTT.

This chain uses TRBV30 with TRBJ1-1; D unresolved. CDR3 length: 16 amino acids. Trimming shortened V by 2 bases and J by 0 bases, and 16 bases separated the two germline ends. Germline CDR1 reads GTSNPN; CDR2 reads SVGIG (reference sequence). This chain's CDR3 is CAWSHPSGPMNTEAFF. The CDR3 region has the DNA TGTGCCTGGAGTCACCCCTCTGGGCCGATGAACACTGAAGCTTTCTTT.

This chain links TRBV28 with TRBJ1-5; perhaps TRBD1 as D (5 bases). The CDR3 has 13 amino acids. The germline gives CDR1 MDHEN, CDR2 SYDVKM. V was clipped by 7 bases and J by 4 bases, with 11 bases between them. The CDR3 region is CASIGTVNQPQHF. The CDR3 DNA reads as TGTGCCAGCATCGGGACGGTGAATCAGCCCCAGCATTTT.

The chain links TRBV5-1 to TRBJ1-3; 9 bases are a match to TRBD1. There are 17 residues in the CDR3. Germline V CDR1 and CDR2: SGHRS, YFSETQ. V shed 4 bases and J 0 bases; nucleotides not matched to a gene: 8. The CDR3 reads CASSAATGGISGNTIYF. CDR3 in DNA: TGCGCCAGCAGCGCGGCGACAGGGGGGATCTCTGGAAACACCATATATTTT.

The rearrangement uses TRBV10-3 and TRBJ1-5; D may be TRBD1 (5 bases). CDR1 and CDR2 from the germline V gene are ENHRY and SYGVKD. The CDR3 covers 16 residues. The ends were cut back, 10 bases at V and 1 base at J, with 20 bases in the middle. For the CDR3, the DNA is TGTGCCACGTCTGAGGGTGCAGGGCGGAGCAATCAGCCCCAGCATTTT. Protein: CATSEGAGRSNQPQHF.

In its sample, this clone was seen once. J is TRBJ2-1 and V is TRBV5-1, with TRBD2 as a possible D gene (7 bases). V lost 7 bases and J 7 bases, leaving 15 bases between the germline ends. Germline-derived CDR1 and CDR2 are SGHRS and YFSETQ. This CDR3 region has 13 residues. The CDR3 region is CASQRRGANEQFF. CDR3 bases: TGCGCCAGCCAGAGACGGGGGGCAAATGAGCAGTTCTTC.

The chain uses TRBV5-4 and TRBJ2-2; the D gene is possibly TRBD1 (7 bases). Trimming pared 5 bases from V and 7 bases from J, leaving 21 bases between. Germline CDR1 and CDR2: SGHNT and YYREEE (reference sequence). CDR3 length: 16 amino acids. This chain's CDR3 is CASRGRTGRGVGELFF. CDR3 bases: TGTGCCAGCAGGGGTAGGACAGGCCGCGGGGTCGGGGAGCTGTTTTTT.

The CDR3 bases are TGTGCCAGCAGCCTTAGGACAGGAACCTACAATGAGCAGTTCTTC. This sequence encodes CASSLRTGTYNEQFF. The genes are TRBV3-1 (or the pseudogene TRBV3-2) and TRBJ2-1, with TRBD1 matching over 7 bases. The germline gives CDR1 LGHDT, CDR2 YNNKEL (reference sequence). The V segment lost 4 bases and the J segment 2 bases; nucleotides outside the gene matches: 5. CDR3 length: 15 residues.

This chain connects TRBV3-1 (or the pseudogene TRBV3-2) to TRBJ1-2, with TRBD1 as a possible D gene (5 bases). This CDR3 contains 14 residues. The germline V and J ends were trimmed by 6 bases and 6 bases, with 17 bases remaining between them. CDR1 LGHDT and CDR2 YNNKEL come from the germline V gene (reference sequence). This CDR3 is CASSQQGSDDGYTF. In DNA form, the CDR3 reads TGTGCCAGCAGTCAGCAGGGATCTGACGATGGCTACACCTTC.

This clone was observed a handful of times. The chain combines TRBV6-5 with TRBJ2-2; D may be TRBD1 (6 bases). V lost 5 bases to trimming and J lost 4 bases, with 11 bases between them. This CDR3 has 14 amino acids. Germline CDR1 and CDR2: MNHEY and SVGAGI. DNA of the CDR3: TGTGCCAGCAGTCCCCAGGGGCCCACCGGGGAGCTGTTTTTT. This gives the protein CASSPQGPTGELFF.

The chain joins TRBV24-1 to TRBJ1-2; D remains unclear. V lost 3 bases, J lost 8 bases, and 12 bases lay in between. CDR3 size: 13 residues. Germline CDR1 reads KGHDR; CDR2 reads SFDVKD. CDR3 coding DNA: TGTGCCACCAGTGATGCCGGTGAGAAGGGCTACACCTTC. Translated, it gives CATSDAGEKGYTF.

The chain has TRBV7-2 and TRBJ2-3; D is possibly TRBD1 or TRBD2 (6 bases each). There are 13 residues in the CDR3. The germline V gene has CDR1 SGHTA and CDR2 FQGNSA. Trimming took 8 bases from V and 5 from J, leaving 14 bases between them. The CDR3 reads CASGGGPGDTQYF. The CDR3 nucleotides are TGTGCCAGCGGAGGGGGGCCGGGAGATACGCAGTATTTT.

This clone was seen a single time. The J gene is TRBJ1-2, the V gene TRBV7-9, with D maybe TRBD1 (6 bases). Germline loops: CDR1 SEHNR, CDR2 FQNEAQ (reference sequence). V was trimmed by 1 base and J by 7 bases, leaving 13 bases between them. The CDR3 has 14 residues. The CDR3 here is CASSLDGGLSGYTF. For the CDR3, the DNA is TGTGCCAGCAGCTTAGACGGGGGCCTCAGTGGCTACACCTTC.

The rearrangement links TRBV6-4 to TRBJ1-1; 11 bases agree with TRBD1. CDR1 MRHNA and CDR2 SNTAGT come from the germline V gene. CDR3 length: 15 amino acids. V gave up 2 bases and J gave up 1 base; unmatched junction bases: 0. DNA for the CDR3: TGTGCCAGCAGTGACGGGACAGGGGGGAACACTGAAGCTTTCTTT. Translation: CASSDGTGGNTEAFF.

The V gene is TRBV12-5, the J gene TRBJ1-4; tentative D call: TRBD1 (6 bases). Trimming shortened V by 6 bases and J by 7 bases, and 15 bases separated the two germline ends. CDR1 LGHNT and CDR2 FRNRAP come from the germline V gene. The CDR3 sequence is 14 residues long. The CDR3 DNA sequence: TGTGCTAGTGGGGAGACAGGTGCGTTTGAAAAACTGTTTTTT. It yields the protein CASGETGAFEKLFF. The full variable domain, completed using reference TRBV12-5 and TRBJ1-4, is DARVTQTPRHKVTEMGQEVTMRCQPILGHNTVFWYRQTMMQGLELLAYFRNRAPLDDSGMPKDRFSAEMPDATLATLKIQPSEPRDSAVYFCASGETGAFEKLFFGSGTQLSVL.

The genes are TRBV25-1 and TRBJ1-3; D uncertain. CDR3 length equals 16 residues. Germline V gene data show CDR1 as MGHDK and CDR2 as SYGVNS. V lost 0 bases and J lost 0, with 9 bases in between. This chain's CDR3 is CASSEYYGSSGNTIYF. In nucleotides, the CDR3 is TGTGCCAGCAGTGAATATTATGGGAGCTCTGGAAACACCATATATTTT.

The chain carries TRBV19 and TRBJ1-6; TRBD1 agrees at 12 bases. This CDR3 region has 15 residues. Germline lookup yields CDR1 LNHDA and CDR2 SQIVND (reference sequence). The trim removed 7 bases at V and 6 bases at J, leaving 4 bases unmatched. This chain's CDR3 is CASTGTGGLNSPLHF. CDR3 DNA sequence: TGTGCCAGTACCGGGACAGGGGGCCTTAATTCACCCCTCCACTTT.

V gene TRBV18 combines with J gene TRBJ1-5, with D possibly matching TRBD1 (6 bases). V was clipped by 3 bases and J by 5 bases, with 14 bases between them. The V gene's germline CDR1 is KGHSH and CDR2 LQKENI. CDR3 length equals 15 residues. CDR3 nucleotides: TGTGCCAGCTCACCTTCCTCAGGGGCTGATCAGCCCCAGCATTTT. It is translated as CASSPSSGADQPQHF.

This chain uses TRBV24-1 with TRBJ2-1, with D hard to call. The V gene's germline CDR1 is KGHDR and CDR2 SFDVKD. The length of the CDR3 is 16 residues. Deletions cut 1 base from V and 5 bases from J, with 14 bases between. DNA for the CDR3: TGTGCCACCAGTGATTTCGGGTCGGCGCCTAACAATGAGCAGTTCTTC. Protein: CATSDFGSAPNNEQFF.